This T cell receptor (beta chain) originates from a study of T cell clones after liver transplantation. Assay: immunoSEQ multiplex PCR; the TCRdb copy retains only in-frame clones and omits some. The sample consists of roughly 18,000 clones, 75% to 90% of them appearing once. The source material was CD8+ T cells from blood, sampled approximately 3.5 years after liver transplant. This receptor was obtained from a human patient who received a liver transplant. Some of these T cells may belong to the graft donor.

The CDR3 coding sequence is TGCGCCAGCAGTTTCGACAGGGGAGTTTTCAGCCGGCAGTTCTTC. Its translation: CASSFDRGVFSRQFF. V usage is TRBV4-1 and J usage is TRBJ2-1, with TRBD1 matching 8 bases. Losses at the gene ends were 6 bases for V and 12 bases for J; bases not matched to a gene: 16. Germline CDR1 and CDR2: MGHRA and YSYEKL. There are 15 residues in the CDR3.